These 25 T cell receptor beta chains came from one sample sequenced in a study of T cell repertoires in cytomegalovirus infection. TCRdb independently ran MiXCR on the reads; one entry per CDR3 protein. The sample has about 570,000 distinct CDR3 sequences, about 39% seen once. No antigen is known for these receptors. The sample in question was cultured PBMCs, obtained from culture after CMV antigen stimulation. The receptors originated from a human donor in good health (CMV status not recorded). Some clones in this sample may be carry-over from other donors' samples.

The rearrangement links TRBV7-4 to TRBJ1-2, with D maybe TRBD1 (6 bases). The V end was cut by 4 bases, the J end by 3 bases, with 12 bases between. Germline loops: CDR1 SGHVT, CDR2 SQSDAQ. The CDR3 runs to 14 residues. The CDR3 reads CASSSEGGDYGYTF. For the CDR3, the DNA is TGTGCCAGCAGCTCTGAGGGGGGCGACTATGGCTACACCTTC.

J is TRBJ1-6 and V is TRBV14; D ambiguous. V gave up 1 base and J gave up 7 bases, with 8 bases separating them. Germline V gives CDR1 SGHDN, CDR2 FVKESK. The CDR3 covers 14 residues. The CDR3 is CASSQGLGNSPLHF. Written as DNA, the CDR3 is TGTGCCAGCAGCCAAGGTCTGGGCAATTCACCCCTCCACTTT.

The chain couples TRBV6-6 to TRBJ2-1; unclear D gene. Between the trimmed V and J ends, which lost 8 bases and 7 bases, there was a span of 18 bases. The CDR3 extends over 14 amino acids. Germline V gene sequence: CDR1 MNHNY, CDR2 SVGAGI (reference sequence). CDR3: CASDSGGADNEQFF. The DNA for the CDR3 is TGTGCCAGCGATTCGGGCGGAGCCGATAATGAGCAGTTCTTC.

The gene calls are TRBV6-1 and TRBJ2-5; 13 positions match TRBD2. Germline CDR1 MNHNS, CDR2 SASEGT. With 1 base clipped from V and 5 bases from J, the junction kept 4 bases outside the gene matches. CDR3 length equals 16 residues. CDR3 sequence: CASSEVTSGGRETQYF. Written as DNA, the CDR3 is TGTGCCAGCAGTGAAGTGACTAGCGGGGGGAGGGAGACCCAGTACTTC.

The sample holds many counts of this clonotype. J is TRBJ1-5 and V is TRBV6-2 or TRBV6-3, with D hard to call. Between the trimmed V and J ends, which lost 3 bases and 7 bases, there was a span of 13 bases. This CDR3 is 14 amino acids long. Germline V lookup: CDR1 MNHEY, CDR2 SVGEGT. The CDR3 sequence is CASSYSGRAQPQHF. The CDR3 DNA follows: TGTGCCAGCAGTTATTCGGGGAGGGCACAGCCCCAGCATTTT.

The chain couples TRBV27 to TRBJ2-3; 7 bases agree with TRBD2. The CDR3 spans 15 residues. Trimming took 6 bases from V and 11 from J; bases not matched to a gene: 17. Germline V gives CDR1 MNHEY, CDR2 SMNVEV (reference sequence). For the CDR3, the DNA is TGTGCCAGCAGCCGAGCCGGGACTACCACGATGTTGCAGTATTTT. Translating it yields CASSRAGTTTMLQYF.

This clonotype was seen a few times. This CDR3 reads CASSLDRNQNQPQHF. Written as DNA, the CDR3 is TGTGCCAGCAGCTTAGACAGAAATCAAAATCAGCCCCAGCATTTT. This chain uses TRBV7-8 with TRBJ1-5, with D hard to call. The CDR3 length is 15 residues. Trimming left V 1 base short and J 4 bases short, with 11 bases between. Germline-derived CDR1 and CDR2 are SGHVS and FQNEAQ.

This chain joins TRBV28 and TRBJ2-5; 7 bases map to TRBD1. Germline CDR1 is MDHEN and CDR2 is SYDVKM. CDR3 length equals 20 residues. The J segment lost 0 bases and the V segment lost 3 bases, leaving 19 bases of the junction unmatched. CDR3 DNA sequence: TGTGCCAGCAGTTTTTCCACAGGGGCCCAAATCTTTTGGTACCAAGAGACCCAGTACTTC. Encoded protein: CASSFSTGAQIFWYQETQYF. The full variable domain, completed using reference TRBV28 and TRBJ2-5, is DVKVTQSSRYLVKRTGEKVFLECVQDMDHENMFWYRQDPGLGLRLIYFSYDVKMKEKGDIPEGYSVSREKKERFSLILESASTNQTSMYLCASSFSTGAQIFWYQETQYFGPGTRLLVL.

The rearrangement links TRBV7-2 to TRBJ2-1; a possible D gene is TRBD2 (5 bases). Germline CDR1 and CDR2: SGHTA and FQGNSA. The ends were cut back, 1 base at V and 4 bases at J, with 8 bases in the middle. The CDR3 consists of 14 residues. CDR3 protein: CASSLVGGYNEQFF. Here the CDR3 DNA reads TGTGCCAGCAGCTTAGTTGGAGGTTACAATGAGCAGTTCTTC.

The J gene is TRBJ2-5, the V gene TRBV6-2 or TRBV6-3; D is undetermined. Looked up from germline, CDR1 is MNHEY and CDR2 is SVGEGT. V lost 2 bases and J 3 bases, leaving 10 bases between the germline ends. CDR3 length: 14 amino acids. In nucleotides, the CDR3 is TGTGCCAGCAGTTACCTTAAACAAAAAGAGACCCAGTACTTC. Amino acids: CASSYLKQKETQYF.

V gene TRBV2 combines with J gene TRBJ2-7; D is ambiguous. CDR1 and CDR2 from the germline V gene are SNHLY and FYNNEI. Trimming took 11 bases from V and 7 from J, leaving 15 bases between them. The CDR3 length is 11 residues. CDR3: CAQLSRGEQYF. In DNA, the CDR3 is TGTGCCCAGCTATCACGTGGGGAGCAGTACTTC. The full variable domain, rest sourced from reference TRBV2 and TRBJ2-7, is EPEVTQTPSHQVTQMGQEVILRCVPISNHLYFYWYRQILGQKVEFLVSFYNNEISEKSEIFDDQFSVERPDGSNFTLKIRSTKLEDSAMYFCAQLSRGEQYFGPGTRLTVT.

The chain couples TRBV12-3 or TRBV12-4 to TRBJ2-7, with TRBD2 matching 8 bases. Germline trimming cut 5 bases from V and 7 bases from J; bases unmatched to any gene: 7. The length of the CDR3 is 13 residues. CDR3 DNA sequence: TGTGCCAGCAGTCTCGGGGGGGTCGAGGAGCAGTACTTC. This gives the protein CASSLGGVEEQYF.

The chain couples TRBV29-1 to TRBJ2-5, with D perhaps TRBD1 or TRBD2 (5 bases each). The V end was cut by 6 bases, the J end by 5 bases, with 22 bases between. Germline lookup yields CDR1 SQVTM and CDR2 ANQGSEA. This CDR3 spans 15 amino acids. The CDR3 DNA reads TGCAGCGTCGGGGATAGGGGCGCCTTTGGGGAGACCCAGTACTTC. It codes for CSVGDRGAFGETQYF. The whole variable domain, filled in from reference TRBV29-1 and TRBJ2-5, reads SAVISQKPSRDICQRGTSLTIQCQVDSQVTMMFWYRQQPGQSLTLIATANQGSEATYESGFVIDKFPISRPNLTFSTLTVSNMSPEDSSIYLCSVGDRGAFGETQYFGPGTRLLVL.

The sample holds a few counts of this clonotype. The V gene is TRBV6-1, the J gene TRBJ2-5; no definite D call. Germline CDR1 MNHNS, CDR2 SASEGT. The CDR3 has 14 amino acids. Trimming took 7 bases from V and 5 from J, leaving 17 bases between them. The CDR3 sequence: CASTRKDGWETQYF. The CDR3 DNA reads as TGTGCCAGCACCCGAAAGGACGGGTGGGAGACCCAGTACTTC.

This chain connects TRBV6-2 or TRBV6-3 to TRBJ2-1; 10 nucleotides match TRBD2. CDR1 and CDR2 from the germline V gene are MNHEY and SVGEGT. The J segment lost 3 bases and the V segment lost 0 bases, leaving 2 bases of the junction unmatched. This CDR3 comprises 16 residues. The CDR3 DNA is TGTGCCAGCAGTTACTCCCGGACTAGCGGCTACAATGAGCAGTTCTTC. This encodes CASSYSRTSGYNEQFF.

This clonotype was detected a few times. This chain uses TRBV12-3 or TRBV12-4 with TRBJ1-1; D gene ambiguous. The V end was cut by 5 bases, the J end by 10 bases, with 17 bases between. The CDR3 sequence is 13 residues long. The CDR3 nucleotides are TGTGCCAGCAGTGCCACGACGGAGGATAGAGCTTTCTTT. This codes for CASSATTEDRAFF.

The V gene is TRBV6-1, the J gene TRBJ2-5, with D maybe TRBD1 (6 bases). V gave up 8 bases and J gave up 3 bases, with 13 bases separating them. The germline V gene has CDR1 MNHNS and CDR2 SASEGT. CDR3 size: 13 residues. CDR3 protein: CASGPGQKETQYF. The CDR3 coding sequence is TGTGCCAGCGGCCCGGGACAAAAAGAGACCCAGTACTTC.

The chain uses TRBV20-1 and TRBJ2-3; no clear D gene. CDR1 DFQATT and CDR2 SNEGSKA come from the germline V gene (reference sequence). Trimming stripped 6 bases from V and 6 bases from J, with 13 bases between. The CDR3 sequence is 12 residues long. For the CDR3, the DNA is TGCAGTGCAAATATCTGGAAGGATACGCAGTATTTT. Its protein product is CSANIWKDTQYF.

This chain joins TRBV6-2 or TRBV6-3 and TRBJ2-3, with a possible D match to TRBD1 (5 bases). This CDR3 contains 15 residues. Germline CDR1 and CDR2: MNHEY and SVGEGT. V was trimmed by 5 bases and J by 6 bases, leaving 18 bases between them. Here the CDR3 DNA reads TGTGCCAGCAGTCCGTGGGGCCGTTCAGGGGATACGCAGTATTTT. Residues: CASSPWGRSGDTQYF.

The CDR3 loop reads CATSDLGNEQFF. CDR3 DNA: TGTGCCACCAGTGATCTCGGCAATGAGCAGTTCTTC. This chain links TRBV24-1 with TRBJ2-1; D not resolved. The CDR3 runs 12 residues. V lost 3 bases, J lost 6 bases, and 5 bases lay in between. Germline values: CDR1 KGHDR, CDR2 SFDVKD.

This chain connects TRBV28 to TRBJ2-3; 12 bases fit TRBD2. The CDR3 spans 18 residues. CDR1 and CDR2 from the germline V gene are MDHEN and SYDVKM. The ends lost 4 bases at V and 1 base at J; junction bases unmatched: 9. The CDR3: CASSWLAGGPYGTDTQYF. The CDR3 DNA is TGTGCCAGCAGTTGGCTAGCGGGGGGGCCGTATGGCACAGATACGCAGTATTTT. The whole variable domain, filled in from reference TRBV28 and TRBJ2-3, reads DVKVTQSSRYLVKRTGEKVFLECVQDMDHENMFWYRQDPGLGLRLIYFSYDVKMKEKGDIPEGYSVSREKKERFSLILESASTNQTSMYLCASSWLAGGPYGTDTQYFGPGTRLTVL.

The chain employs TRBV7-9 and TRBJ2-7; maybe TRBD1 (6 bases). The germline gives CDR1 SEHNR, CDR2 FQNEAQ (reference sequence). The CDR3 is 14 residues long. Between the trimmed V and J ends, which lost 5 bases and 3 bases, there was a span of 14 bases. This chain's CDR3 is CASSLGTLSYEQYF. The CDR3 DNA sequence: TGTGCCAGCAGCCTCGGGACACTGAGCTACGAGCAGTACTTC.

This clonotype has just a few counts. V usage is TRBV29-1 and J usage is TRBJ1-5, with D unresolved. Looked up from germline, CDR1 is SQVTM and CDR2 is ANQGSEA. V lost 1 base and J 7 bases, leaving 11 bases between the germline ends. This CDR3 is built from 13 residues. The CDR3 spells CSVEVGVGQPQHF. The CDR3 DNA reads as TGCAGCGTTGAAGTCGGTGTAGGGCAGCCCCAGCATTTT.

This chain joins TRBV7-2 and TRBJ1-2; D remains ambiguous. The length of the CDR3 is 13 residues. Trimming took off 3 bases at V and 0 bases at J, with 5 bases between the two ends. Germline CDR1 and CDR2: SGHTA and FQGNSA. CDR3 coding DNA: TGTGCCAGCAGCTTGGTAGCTAACTATGGCTACACCTTC. It yields the protein CASSLVANYGYTF.

This clonotype was seen a few times. The chain recombines TRBV10-3 with TRBJ2-2, with 7 bases fitting TRBD1. The CDR3 is made up of 15 amino acids. Trimming removed 0 bases from V and 4 bases from J; junction bases left unmatched: 2. Germline values: CDR1 ENHRY, CDR2 SYGVKD. The CDR3 DNA sequence: TGTGCCATCAGTGAGTCGAAGGGGGCCACCGGGGAGCTGTTTTTT. Amino acid sequence: CAISESKGATGELFF.